This T cell receptor beta chain was recovered during a study of T-cell memory formation after mild COVID-19. The overall study: The study found TCR clusters largely donor specific.

From the 5' RACE reads, TCRdb called clonotypes with MiXCR, one entry per CDR3 protein. The sample includes about 470,000 distinct CDR3 sequences, approximately 25% of them seen just once. The V gene lost 0 bases and the J gene lost 4 bases, with 13 bases spanning the gap. The CDR3 runs 16 residues. Germline V lookup: CDR1 KGHSH, CDR2 LQKENI. There are a few counts of this clonotype. No antigen is known for it. Study-wide findings and caveats: Researchers found some responding clones in pre-infection memory, a sign that cross-reactive memory joined. Confirmation was lacking for SARS-CoV-2 specificity of second-wave clones that peaked on day 37.

Sequenced input: PBMCs or a T cell subset sorted from them (not recorded which). The receptor comes from an adult woman who had mild COVID-19 (a few samples of this study predate the infection). Cell type and time point are not known. This sequence joins TRBV18 and TRBJ2-1, with TRBD1 as a possible D gene (5 bases). As DNA, the CDR3 is TGTGCCAGCTCACCACCGGGCAGGGTAGGTTACAATGAGCAGTTCTTC. Its protein is CASSPPGRVGYNEQFF. Drawing the rest from reference TRBV18 and TRBJ2-1, the complete variable domain is NAGVMQNPRHLVRRRGQEARLRCSPMKGHSHVYWYRQLPEEGLKFMVYLQKENIIDESGMPKERFSAEFPKEGPSILRIQQVVRGDSAAYFCASSPPGRVGYNEQFFGPGTRLTVL.